Sequencing of this TCR beta chain was carried out in a study of blood T cell repertoires in COVID-19. Overall study context: The United States, Italy and Spain were the sources of the acute and convalescent COVID-19 samples.

Germline assignment: CDR1 SGHRS and CDR2 YFSETQ. V gave up 4 bases and J gave up 1 base, with 11 bases separating them. This CDR3 comprises 14 residues. Clinical history as reported by participants underpinned cohort assignment. Exposed enrollees encountered a COVID-19 case at some point within 2 weeks before study entry. The protocol was immunoSEQ multiplex PCR, while the TCRdb copy is restricted to in-frame clones and leaves out a portion. The table has about 200,000 clones, around 82% seen once. Material for sequencing was PBMCs or T cells enriched from blood (not recorded which). The sequence was obtained from a woman between 45 and 60 years old who had been exposed to COVID-19. The chain couples TRBV5-1 to TRBJ1-1; D may be TRBD1 (6 bases). The CDR3 is CASSVGQPNTEAFF. The CDR3 coding sequence is TGCGCCAGCAGCGTCGGACAGCCGAACACTGAAGCTTTCTTT.